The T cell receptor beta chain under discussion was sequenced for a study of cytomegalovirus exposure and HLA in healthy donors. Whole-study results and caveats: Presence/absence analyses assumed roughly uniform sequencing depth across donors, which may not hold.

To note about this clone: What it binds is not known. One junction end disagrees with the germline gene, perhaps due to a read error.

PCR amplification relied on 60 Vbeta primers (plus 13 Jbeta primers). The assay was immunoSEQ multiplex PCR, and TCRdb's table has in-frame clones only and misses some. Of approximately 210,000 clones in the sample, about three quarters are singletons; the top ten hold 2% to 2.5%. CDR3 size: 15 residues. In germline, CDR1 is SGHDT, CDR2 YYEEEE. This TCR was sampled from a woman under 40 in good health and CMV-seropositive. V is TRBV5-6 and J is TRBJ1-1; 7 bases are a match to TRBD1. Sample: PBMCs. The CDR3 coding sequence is TGTGCCAGCAGCTTGGGCTCGACAGGGTTGCTGCTGGGGGTCTTT. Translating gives CASSLGSTGLLLGVF.